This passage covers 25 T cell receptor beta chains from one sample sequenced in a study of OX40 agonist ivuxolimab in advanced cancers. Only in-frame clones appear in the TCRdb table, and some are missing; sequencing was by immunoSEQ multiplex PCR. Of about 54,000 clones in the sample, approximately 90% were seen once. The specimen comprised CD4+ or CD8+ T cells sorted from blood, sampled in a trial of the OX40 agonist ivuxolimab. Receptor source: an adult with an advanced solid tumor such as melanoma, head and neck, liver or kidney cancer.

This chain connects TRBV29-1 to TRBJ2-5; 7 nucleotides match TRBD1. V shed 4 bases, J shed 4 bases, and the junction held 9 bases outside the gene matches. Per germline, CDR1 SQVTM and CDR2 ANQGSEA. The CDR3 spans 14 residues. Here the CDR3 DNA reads TGCAGCGTTGTCCCCACGACAGGGATAGAGACCCAGTACTTC. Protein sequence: CSVVPTTGIETQYF.

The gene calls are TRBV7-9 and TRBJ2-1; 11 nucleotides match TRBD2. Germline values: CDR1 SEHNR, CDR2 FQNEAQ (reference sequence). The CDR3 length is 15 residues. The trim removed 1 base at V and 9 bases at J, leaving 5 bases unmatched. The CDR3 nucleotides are TGTGCCAGCAGCTTAGTACTAGCGGGAGAGGGTGAGCAGTTCTTC. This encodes CASSLVLAGEGEQFF.

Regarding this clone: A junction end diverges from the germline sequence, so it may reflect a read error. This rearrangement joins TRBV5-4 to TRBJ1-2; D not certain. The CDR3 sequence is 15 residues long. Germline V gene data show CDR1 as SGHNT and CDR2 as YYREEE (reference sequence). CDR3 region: CASSQGTGSGYGYTF. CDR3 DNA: TGCGCCAGCAGCCAAGGCACGGGCTCGGGCTATGGCTACACCTTC.

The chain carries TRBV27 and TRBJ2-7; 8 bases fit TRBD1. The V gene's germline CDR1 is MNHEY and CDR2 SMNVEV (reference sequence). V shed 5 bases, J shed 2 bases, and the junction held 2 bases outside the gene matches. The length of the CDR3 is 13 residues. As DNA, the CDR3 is TGTGCCAGCAGTCCGGGACAGGCCTACGAGCAGTACTTC. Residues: CASSPGQAYEQYF.

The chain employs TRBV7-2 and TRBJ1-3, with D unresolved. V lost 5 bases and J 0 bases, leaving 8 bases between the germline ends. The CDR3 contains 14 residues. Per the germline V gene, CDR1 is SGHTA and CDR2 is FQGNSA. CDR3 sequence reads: CASSPRSSGNTIYF. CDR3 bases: TGTGCCAGCAGCCCGAGAAGCTCTGGAAACACCATATATTTT.

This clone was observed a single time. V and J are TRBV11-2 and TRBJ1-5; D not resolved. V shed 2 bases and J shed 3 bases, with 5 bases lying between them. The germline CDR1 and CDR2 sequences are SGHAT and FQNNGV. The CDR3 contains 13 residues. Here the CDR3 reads CASSLWYNQPQHF. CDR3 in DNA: TGTGCCAGCAGCTTATGGTACAATCAGCCCCAGCATTTT.

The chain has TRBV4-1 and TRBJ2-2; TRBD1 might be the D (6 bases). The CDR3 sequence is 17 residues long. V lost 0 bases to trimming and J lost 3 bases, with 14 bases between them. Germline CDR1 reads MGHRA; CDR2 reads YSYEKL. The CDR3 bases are TGCGCCAGCAGCCAAGACCCCGACAGGTTTTACACCGGGGAGCTGTTTTTT. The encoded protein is CASSQDPDRFYTGELFF.

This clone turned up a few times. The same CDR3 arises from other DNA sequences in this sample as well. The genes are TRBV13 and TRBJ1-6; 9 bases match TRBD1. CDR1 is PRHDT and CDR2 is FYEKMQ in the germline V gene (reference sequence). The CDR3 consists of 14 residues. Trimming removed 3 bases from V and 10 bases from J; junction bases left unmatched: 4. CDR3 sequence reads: CASSLGQGRSPLHF. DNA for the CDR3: TGTGCCAGCAGCTTGGGACAGGGACGGTCACCCCTCCACTTT.

In DNA form, the CDR3 reads TGCGCCAGCAGCCTGGACTATTCCCAAGAGACCCAGTACTTC. Protein sequence: CASSLDYSQETQYF. The rearrangement uses TRBV4-1 and TRBJ2-5, with D perhaps matching TRBD2 (6 bases). Germline values: CDR1 MGHRA, CDR2 YSYEKL. CDR3 length equals 14 residues. Trimming cost V 4 bases and J 1 base, with 10 bases left between them.

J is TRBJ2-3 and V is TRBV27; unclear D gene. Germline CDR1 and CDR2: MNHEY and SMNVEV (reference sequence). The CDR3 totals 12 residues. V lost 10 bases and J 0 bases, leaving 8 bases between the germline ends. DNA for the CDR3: TGTGCCACCGGATCTAGCACAGATACGCAGTATTTT. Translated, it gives CATGSSTDTQYF.

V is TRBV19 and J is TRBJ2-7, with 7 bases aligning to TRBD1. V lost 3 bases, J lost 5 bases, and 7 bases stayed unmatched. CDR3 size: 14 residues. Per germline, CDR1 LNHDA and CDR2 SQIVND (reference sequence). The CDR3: CASSMGQLTNEQYF. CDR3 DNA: TGTGCCAGTAGTATGGGACAGTTAACTAACGAGCAGTACTTC.

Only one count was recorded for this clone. CDR3 bases: TGTGCCATCAGTGTTGACCCAGATGAGCAGTTCTTC. Protein product: CAISVDPDEQFF. J is TRBJ2-1 and V is TRBV10-3, with no clear D. The germline CDR1 and CDR2 sequences are ENHRY and SYGVKD. The CDR3 is 12 amino acids. With 4 bases removed from V and 8 bases from J, the gap between germline ends came to 9 bases.

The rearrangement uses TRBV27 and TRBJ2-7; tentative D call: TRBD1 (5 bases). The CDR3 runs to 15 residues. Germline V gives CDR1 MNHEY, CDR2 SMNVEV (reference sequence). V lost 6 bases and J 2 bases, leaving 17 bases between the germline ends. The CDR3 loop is CASSSTLGRAYEQYF. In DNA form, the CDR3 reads TGTGCCAGCAGCTCGACCCTGGGCAGGGCCTACGAGCAGTACTTC.

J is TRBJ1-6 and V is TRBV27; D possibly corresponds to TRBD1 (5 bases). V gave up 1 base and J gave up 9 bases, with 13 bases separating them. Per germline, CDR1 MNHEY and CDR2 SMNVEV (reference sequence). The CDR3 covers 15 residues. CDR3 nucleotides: TGTGCCAGCAGTTTATTGGCGGCAGGGATTTCACCCCTCCACTTT. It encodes CASSLLAAGISPLHF.

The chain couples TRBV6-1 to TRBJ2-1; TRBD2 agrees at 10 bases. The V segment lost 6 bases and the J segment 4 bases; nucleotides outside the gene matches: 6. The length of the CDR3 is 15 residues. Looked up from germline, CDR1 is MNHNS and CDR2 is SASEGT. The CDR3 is CASSPAGGFYNEQFF. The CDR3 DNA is TGTGCCAGCAGCCCAGCGGGGGGGTTTTACAATGAGCAGTTCTTC.

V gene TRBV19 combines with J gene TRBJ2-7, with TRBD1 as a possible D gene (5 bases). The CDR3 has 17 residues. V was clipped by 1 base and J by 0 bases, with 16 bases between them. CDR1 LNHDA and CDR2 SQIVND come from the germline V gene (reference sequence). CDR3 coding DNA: TGTGCCAGTAGTATAGGACAGAGCTACCCATCCTCCTACGAGCAGTACTTC. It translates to CASSIGQSYPSSYEQYF.

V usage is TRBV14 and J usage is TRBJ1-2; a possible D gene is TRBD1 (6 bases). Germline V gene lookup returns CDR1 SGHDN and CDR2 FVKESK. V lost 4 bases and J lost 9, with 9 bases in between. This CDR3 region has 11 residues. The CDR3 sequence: CASSLGQSYTF. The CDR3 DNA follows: TGTGCCAGCAGCCTCGGACAGAGCTACACCTTC.

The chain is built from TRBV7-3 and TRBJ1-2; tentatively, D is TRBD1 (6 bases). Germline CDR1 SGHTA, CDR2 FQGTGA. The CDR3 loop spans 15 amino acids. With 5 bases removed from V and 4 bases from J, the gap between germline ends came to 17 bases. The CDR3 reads CASSPTPGAGYGYTF. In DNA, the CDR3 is TGTGCCAGCAGCCCCACCCCAGGGGCTGGCTATGGCTACACCTTC.

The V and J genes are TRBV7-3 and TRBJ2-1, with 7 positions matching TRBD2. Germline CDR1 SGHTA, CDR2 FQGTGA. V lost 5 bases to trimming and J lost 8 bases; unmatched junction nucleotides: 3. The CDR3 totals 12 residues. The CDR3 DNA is TGTGCCAGCAGCCCGGGAGGTGATGAGCAGTTCTTC. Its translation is CASSPGGDEQFF. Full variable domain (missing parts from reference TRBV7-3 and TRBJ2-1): GAGVSQTPSNKVTEKGKYVELRCDPISGHTALYWYRQSLGQGPEFLIYFQGTGAADDSGLPNDRFFAVRPEGSVSTLKIQRTERGDSAVYLCASSPGGDEQFFGPGTRLTVL.

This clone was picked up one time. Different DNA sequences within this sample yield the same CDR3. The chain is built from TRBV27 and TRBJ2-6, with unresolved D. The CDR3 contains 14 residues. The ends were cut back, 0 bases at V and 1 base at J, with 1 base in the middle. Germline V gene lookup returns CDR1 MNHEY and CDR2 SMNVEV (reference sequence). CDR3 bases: TGTGCCAGCAGTTTATCGTCTGGGGCCAACGTCCTGACTTTC. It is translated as CASSLSSGANVLTF.

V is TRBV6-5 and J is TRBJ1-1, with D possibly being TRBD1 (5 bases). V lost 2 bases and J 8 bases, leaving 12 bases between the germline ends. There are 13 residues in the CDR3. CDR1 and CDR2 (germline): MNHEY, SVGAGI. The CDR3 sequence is CASSYSGEGEAFF. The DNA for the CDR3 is TGTGCCAGCAGTTACAGCGGGGAGGGGGAAGCTTTCTTT.

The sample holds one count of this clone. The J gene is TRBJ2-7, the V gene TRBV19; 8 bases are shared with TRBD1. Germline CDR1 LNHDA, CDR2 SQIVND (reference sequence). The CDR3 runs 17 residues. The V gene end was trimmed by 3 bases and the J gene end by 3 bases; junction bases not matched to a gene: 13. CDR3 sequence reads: CASSMGVLRTGIYEQYF. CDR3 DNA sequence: TGTGCCAGTAGTATGGGGGTTTTACGGACAGGGATCTACGAGCAGTACTTC. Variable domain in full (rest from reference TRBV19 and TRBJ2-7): DGGITQSPKYLFRKEGQNVTLSCEQNLNHDAMYWYRQDPGQGLRLIYYSQIVNDFQKGDIAEGYSVSREKKESFPLTVTSAQKNPTAFYLCASSMGVLRTGIYEQYFGPGTRLTVT.

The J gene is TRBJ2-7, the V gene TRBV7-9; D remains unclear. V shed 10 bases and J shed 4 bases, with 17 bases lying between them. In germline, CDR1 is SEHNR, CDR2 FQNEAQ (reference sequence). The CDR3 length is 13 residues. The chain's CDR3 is CATGSEDTYEQYF. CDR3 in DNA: TGTGCCACCGGTTCAGAGGATACATACGAGCAGTACTTC.

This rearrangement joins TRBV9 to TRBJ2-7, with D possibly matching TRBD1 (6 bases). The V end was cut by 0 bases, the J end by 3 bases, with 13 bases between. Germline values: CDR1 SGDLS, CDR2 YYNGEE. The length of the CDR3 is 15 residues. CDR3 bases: TGTGCCAGCAGCGTAGCTCCAGGACAGTACTACGAGCAGTACTTC. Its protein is CASSVAPGQYYEQYF.

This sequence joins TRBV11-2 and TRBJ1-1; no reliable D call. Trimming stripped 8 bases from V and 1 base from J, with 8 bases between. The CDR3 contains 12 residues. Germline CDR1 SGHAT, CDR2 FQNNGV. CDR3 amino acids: CASSAGNTEAFF. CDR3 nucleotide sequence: TGTGCCAGCTCGGCAGGGAACACTGAAGCTTTCTTT. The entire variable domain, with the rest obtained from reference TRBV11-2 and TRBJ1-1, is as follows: EAGVAQSPRYKIIEKRQSVAFWCNPISGHATLYWYQQILGQGPKLLIQFQNNGVVDDSQLPKDRFSAERLKGVDSTLKIQPAKLEDSAVYLCASSAGNTEAFFGQGTRLTVV.